This T cell receptor beta chain was identified during a study of naive and memory T cell subsets. Both TRBC1 and TRBC2 were covered by a beta constant-region primer of two equimolar oligonucleotides. Four rounds of PCR amplified the ligated cDNA using nested alpha and beta constant-region primers plus SP2. One entry per CDR3 protein, called by TCRdb with MiXCR from the UMI-ligation and nested PCR reads. The top ten clones hold 0.13% of a sample with tens of thousands of distinct CDR3 sequences, roughly 10% of them seen once. This CDR3 contains 12 residues. V lost 6 bases to trimming and J lost 2 bases, with 7 bases between them. Germline assignment: CDR1 SQVTM and CDR2 ANQGSEA. Findings and caveats of the study: Clonotypes are single alpha or beta chains, not paired receptors. Especially in CD8 cells, naive repertoires contained a few larger clonotypes, possibly CD45RA-re-expressing memory cells. From naive to CM, EM and EMRA, diversity decreased and Gini increased.

Four subsets defined by CD45RA and CD27 were sorted after CD3, CD4, CD8 and live/dead staining. This clonotype was seen a few times. What it binds is unknown. The receptor was isolated from a human donor in good health. The sequenced sample consisted of naive CD4+ T cells from blood. The rearrangement uses TRBV29-1 and TRBJ1-4; no firm D call. The CDR3 DNA reads TGCAGCGTACGGGTTACTAATGAAAAACTGTTTTTT. Translating it yields CSVRVTNEKLFF.